The rows below give T cell receptor beta chains drawn from one sample of a study of blood T cell repertoires in COVID-19. Repertoires were generated with immunoSEQ multiplex PCR, while TCRdb's copy carries only in-frame clones and drops some. The profile shows around 200,000 clones, 80% to 90% of them singletons. Sequenced: peripheral blood. The source of these receptors is a woman aged 55-69 years with COVID-19, enrolled during active disease. Both conserved end residues are part of each CDR3. D genes are given only for firm matches. Where a row states a size, it is once, few, many or the class of an expanded clone; other rows omit it.

>TRBJ2-1|TRBV5-1|.|TRBD2
CASSFRTSDDEQFF
TGCGCCAGCAGCTTTCGGACTAGCGACGATGAGCAGTTCTTC
>TRBJ2-6|TRBV9|.|TRBD2
CASGTSARSGANVLTF
TGTGCCAGCGGGACTAGCGCCCGCTCTGGGGCCAACGTCCTGACTTTC
>TRBJ2-1|TRBV5-4|.|TRBD2
CASSLGGRPYNEQFF
TGTGCCAGCAGCCTGGGCGGGAGGCCCTACAATGAGCAGTTCTTC
>TRBJ1-2|TRBV24-1|.|.
CATSDPTTNYGYTF
TGTGCCACCAGTGATCCGACAACTAACTATGGCTACACCTTC
>TRBJ2-7|TRBV6-2/TRBV6-3|once|TRBD1
CASSSYSTGGTYEQYF
TGTGCCAGCAGTTCCTACTCGACAGGGGGGACCTACGAGCAGTACTTC
>TRBJ2-1|TRBV4-3|.|TRBD2
CASSQESGLAVYNEQFF
TGCGCCAGCAGCCAAGAGTCAGGGCTAGCGGTCTACAATGAGCAGTTCTTC
>TRBJ2-1|TRBV19|.|.
CASRSGLYSYNEQFF
TGTGCCAGTAGGTCAGGGCTATACTCCTACAATGAGCAGTTCTTC
>TRBJ2-1|TRBV6-1|.|.
CASSEYKEEQFF
TGTGCCAGCAGTGAATATAAGGAGGAGCAGTTCTTC
>TRBJ2-2|TRBV12-5|.|TRBD1
CASGLGQGAGTGELFF
TGTGCTAGTGGTTTGGGACAGGGGGCTGGCACCGGGGAGCTGTTTTTT
>TRBJ1-1|TRBV6-5|.|TRBD1
CASTRTGRMPTEAFF
TGTGCCAGCACCAGGACAGGGCGGATGCCCACTGAAGCTTTCTTT
>TRBJ2-1|TRBV11-2|few|.
CASIPEDYRYNEQFF
TGTGCCAGTATCCCAGAAGACTATCGCTACAATGAGCAGTTCTTC
>TRBJ2-7|TRBV2|.|.
CASSEAHYSHPYEQYF
TGTGCCAGCAGTGAAGCGCACTACTCCCATCCCTACGAGCAGTACTTC
>TRBJ2-7|TRBV5-1|.|.
CASSPTSSGRTQQYF
TGCGCCAGCAGCCCCACCTCGAGCGGACGTACCCAGCAGTACTTC
>TRBJ1-2|TRBV7-3|.|TRBD1
CASSQGPARGVNGYTF
TGTGCCAGCAGCCAAGGGCCCGCCAGGGGGGTTAATGGCTACACCTTC
>TRBJ1-1|TRBV12-3/TRBV12-4|.|.
CASSYVMRGSAFF
TGTGCCAGCAGTTACGTTATGCGGGGGAGTGCTTTCTTT
>TRBJ2-5|TRBV9|.|TRBD2
CASSVAGFGLAGGQETQYF
TGTGCCAGCAGCGTAGCCGGGTTTGGGCTAGCGGGAGGGCAAGAGACCCAGTACTTC
>TRBJ1-1|TRBV5-6|.|.
CASSLGTRNTEAFF
TGTGCCAGCAGCTTGGGGACACGCAACACTGAAGCTTTCTTT
>TRBJ2-1|TRBV6-5|.|.
CASSFSYNEQFF
TGTGCCAGCAGTTTTAGCTACAATGAGCAGTTCTTC
>TRBJ2-7|TRBV7-2|.|TRBD2
CASSLDGLAVTYEQYF
TGTGCCAGCAGCTTAGATGGACTAGCGGTCACCTACGAGCAGTACTTC
>TRBJ1-5|TRBV18|.|.
CASSPRQVQNQPQHF
TGTGCCAGCTCACCTAGGCAGGTGCAGAATCAGCCCCAGCATTTT
>TRBJ1-2|TRBV30|once|.
CAWSPRLGAASYTF
TGTGCCTGGTCCCCCCGCCTGGGAGCTGCCAGCTACACCTTC
>TRBJ2-7|TRBV5-4|.|.
CASSPKTTREVF
TGTGCCAGCAGCCCCAAAACAACTAGGGAGGTCTTC
>TRBJ2-5|TRBV5-1|once|.
CASSLGSGQETQYF
TGCGCCAGCAGCTTGGGTAGCGGCCAAGAGACCCAGTACTTC
>TRBJ1-1|TRBV7-2|.|.
CASSLEAGENTEAFF
TGTGCCAGCAGCTTAGAGGCAGGGGAGAACACTGAAGCTTTCTTT
>TRBJ2-1|TRBV5-4|.|TRBD1
CASSGVRGLNLRNEQFF
TGTGCCAGCAGCGGTGTGAGGGGGCTTAATCTGAGGAATGAGCAGTTCTTC
>TRBJ2-7|TRBV5-6|.|.
CASSGIAHYEQYF
TGTGCCAGCAGCGGCATAGCTCACTACGAGCAGTACTTC
>TRBJ2-1|TRBV10-1|.|.
CASSKGLPPNEQFF
TGCGCCAGCAGTAAGGGACTCCCCCCCAATGAGCAGTTCTTC
>TRBJ1-1|TRBV29-1|.|.
CSVGGMNTEAFF
TGCAGCGTTGGAGGGATGAACACTGAAGCTTTCTTT
>TRBJ1-1|TRBV9|.|.
CASSPSGGRGTEAFF
TGTGCCAGCAGCCCATCGGGGGGGCGGGGGACTGAAGCTTTCTTT
>TRBJ1-2|TRBV24-1|.|TRBD1
CATSDGPPTGVNYGYTF
TGTGCCACCAGTGATGGCCCCCCGACAGGGGTTAACTATGGCTACACCTTC
>TRBJ1-1|TRBV7-6|.|.
CASSLRGNTEAFF
TGTGCCAGCAGCTTACGGGGAAACACTGAAGCTTTCTTT
>TRBJ2-7|TRBV6-6|.|.
CASSATDSVQYF
TGTGCCAGCAGCGCGACTGATTCGGTGCAGTACTTC
>TRBJ1-1|TRBV19|.|.
CASHIPGNTEAFF
TGTGCCAGCCACATCCCAGGGAACACTGAAGCTTTCTTT
>TRBJ2-7|TRBV11-3|few|.
CASSFEGATYEQYF
TGTGCCAGCAGCTTTGAAGGGGCTACCTACGAGCAGTACTTC
>TRBJ1-1|TRBV13|.|TRBD1
CASSLDRSAEAFF
TGTGCCAGCAGCCTGGACAGGTCCGCTGAAGCTTTCTTT
>TRBJ2-7|TRBV9|.|.
CASSVASSTSEQYF
TGTGCCAGCAGCGTAGCCTCTAGCACGAGCGAGCAGTACTTC
>TRBJ1-3|TRBV7-2|.|.
CASSPRTLGSGNTIYF
TGTGCCAGCAGCCCCCGGACACTGGGCTCTGGAAACACCATATATTTT
>TRBJ2-7|TRBV9|.|.
CASSVGRDGNYEQYF
TGTGCCAGCAGCGTAGGGCGGGACGGCAACTACGAGCAGTACTTC
>TRBJ2-3|TRBV23-1|.|.
CASSQSSGRGTDTQYF
TGCGCCAGCAGTCAATCGTCCGGGAGAGGCACAGATACGCAGTATTTT
>TRBJ2-2|TRBV6-2/TRBV6-3|.|TRBD2
CASSRLAGGLNTGELFF
TGTGCCAGCAGTCGGCTAGCGGGAGGCCTGAACACCGGGGAGCTGTTTTTT
>TRBJ1-5|TRBV30|.|.
CAWNRLSNQPQHF
TGTGCCTGGAACAGGTTGAGCAATCAGCCCCAGCATTTT
>TRBJ2-5|TRBV2|.|.
CASSEDSPQETQYF
TGTGCCAGCAGTGAGGACAGTCCCCAAGAGACCCAGTACTTC
>TRBJ1-5|TRBV7-9|.|TRBD1
CASSFTGDNQPQHF
TGTGCCAGCAGCTTTACAGGGGATAATCAGCCCCAGCATTTT
>TRBJ2-7|TRBV6-6|.|.
CASSRTGYEQYF
TGTGCCAGCAGTCGCACCGGGTACGAGCAGTACTTC
>TRBJ1-1|TRBV24-1|.|.
CATSDPECGEGPEAFF
TGTGCCACCAGTGATCCTGAATGCGGGGAAGGGCCTGAAGCTTTCTTT
>TRBJ1-6|TRBV7-2|.|TRBD1
CASSLRGTVNSPLHF
TGTGCCAGCAGCTTACGAGGGACAGTTAATTCACCCCTCCACTTT
>TRBJ1-6|TRBV9|.|TRBD1
CASSTGVLSNSPLHF
TGTGCCAGCAGCACAGGGGTTCTGAGTAATTCACCCCTCCACTTT